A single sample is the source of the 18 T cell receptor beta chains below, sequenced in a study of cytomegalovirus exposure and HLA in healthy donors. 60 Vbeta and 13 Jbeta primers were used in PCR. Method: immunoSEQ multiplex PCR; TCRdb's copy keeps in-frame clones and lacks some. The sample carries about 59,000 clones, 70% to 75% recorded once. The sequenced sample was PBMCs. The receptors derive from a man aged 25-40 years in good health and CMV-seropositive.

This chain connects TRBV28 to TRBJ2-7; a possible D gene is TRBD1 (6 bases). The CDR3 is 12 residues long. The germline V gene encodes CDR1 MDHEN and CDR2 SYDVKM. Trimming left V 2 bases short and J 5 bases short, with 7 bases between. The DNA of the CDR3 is TGTGCCAGCAGTTTACAGGGGAACGAGCAGTACTTC. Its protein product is CASSLQGNEQYF.

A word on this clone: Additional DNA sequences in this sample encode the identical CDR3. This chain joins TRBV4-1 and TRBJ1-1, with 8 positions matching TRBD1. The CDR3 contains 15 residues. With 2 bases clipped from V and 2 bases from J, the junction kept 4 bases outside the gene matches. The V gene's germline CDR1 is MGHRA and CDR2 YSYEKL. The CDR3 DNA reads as TGCGCCAGCAGCCAACTAGGACAGGGTAACACTGAAGCTTTCTTT. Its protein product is CASSQLGQGNTEAFF.

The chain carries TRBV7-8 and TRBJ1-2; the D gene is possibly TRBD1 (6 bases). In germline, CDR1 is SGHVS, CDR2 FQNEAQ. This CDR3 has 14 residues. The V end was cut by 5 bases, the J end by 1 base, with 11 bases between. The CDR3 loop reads CASSLGQINYGYTF. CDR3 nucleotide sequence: TGTGCCAGCAGCCTAGGACAGATTAACTATGGCTACACCTTC.

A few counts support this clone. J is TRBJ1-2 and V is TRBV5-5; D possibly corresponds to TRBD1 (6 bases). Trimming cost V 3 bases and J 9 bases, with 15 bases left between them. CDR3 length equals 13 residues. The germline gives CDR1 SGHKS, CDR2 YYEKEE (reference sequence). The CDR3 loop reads CASSSTGINSYTF. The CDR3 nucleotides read TGTGCCAGCAGCTCAACAGGGATCAACAGCTACACCTTC.

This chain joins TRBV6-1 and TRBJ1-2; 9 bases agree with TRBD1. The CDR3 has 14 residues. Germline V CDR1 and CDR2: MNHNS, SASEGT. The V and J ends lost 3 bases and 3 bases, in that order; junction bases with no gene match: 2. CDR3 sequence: CASSEGDRDYGYTF. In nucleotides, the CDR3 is TGTGCCAGCAGTGAGGGGGACAGGGACTATGGCTACACCTTC.

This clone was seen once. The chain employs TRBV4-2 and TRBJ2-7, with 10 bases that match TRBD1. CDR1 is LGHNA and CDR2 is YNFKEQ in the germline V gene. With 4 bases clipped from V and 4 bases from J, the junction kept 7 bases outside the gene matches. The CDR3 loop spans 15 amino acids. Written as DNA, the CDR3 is TGTGCCAGCAGCCTAGACCGGACAGGGGGATACGAGCAGTACTTC. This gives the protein CASSLDRTGGYEQYF.

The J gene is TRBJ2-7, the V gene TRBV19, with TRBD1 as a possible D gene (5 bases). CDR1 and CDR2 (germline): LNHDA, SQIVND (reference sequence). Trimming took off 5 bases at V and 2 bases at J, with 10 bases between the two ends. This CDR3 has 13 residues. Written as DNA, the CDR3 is TGTGCCAGTAGTTTACAGGAAGCCTACGAGCAGTACTTC. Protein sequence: CASSLQEAYEQYF.

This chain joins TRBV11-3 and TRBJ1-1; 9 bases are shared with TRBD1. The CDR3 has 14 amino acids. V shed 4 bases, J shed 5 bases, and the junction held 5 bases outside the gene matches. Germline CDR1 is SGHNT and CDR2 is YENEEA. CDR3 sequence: CASSSGQGMTEAFF. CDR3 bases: TGTGCCAGCAGCTCCGGACAGGGGATGACTGAAGCTTTCTTT.

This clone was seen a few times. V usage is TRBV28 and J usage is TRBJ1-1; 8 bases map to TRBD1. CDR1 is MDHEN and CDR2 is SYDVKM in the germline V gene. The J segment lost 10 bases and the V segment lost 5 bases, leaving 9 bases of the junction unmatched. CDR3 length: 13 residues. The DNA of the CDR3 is TGTGCCAGCAGTCACAACAGGGGGATGGCAGCTTTCTTT. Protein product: CASSHNRGMAAFF.

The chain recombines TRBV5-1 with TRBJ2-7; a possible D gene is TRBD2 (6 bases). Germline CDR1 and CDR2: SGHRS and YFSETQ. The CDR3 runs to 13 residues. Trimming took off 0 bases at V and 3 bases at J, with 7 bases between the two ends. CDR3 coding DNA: TGCGCCAGCAGCTTGGTGGGGGGCTACGAGCAGTACTTC. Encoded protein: CASSLVGGYEQYF.

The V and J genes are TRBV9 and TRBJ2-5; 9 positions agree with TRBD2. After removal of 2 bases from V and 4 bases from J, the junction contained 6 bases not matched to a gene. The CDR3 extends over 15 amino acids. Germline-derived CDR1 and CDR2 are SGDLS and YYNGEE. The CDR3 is CASSVSRGGPETQYF. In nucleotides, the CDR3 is TGTGCCAGCAGCGTCTCGCGGGGGGGCCCAGAGACCCAGTACTTC.

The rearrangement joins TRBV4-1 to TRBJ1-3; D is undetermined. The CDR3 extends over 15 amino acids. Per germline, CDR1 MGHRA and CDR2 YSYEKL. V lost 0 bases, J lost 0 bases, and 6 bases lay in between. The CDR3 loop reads CASSQDVSSGNTIYF. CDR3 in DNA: TGCGCCAGCAGCCAAGATGTCAGCTCTGGAAACACCATATATTTT.

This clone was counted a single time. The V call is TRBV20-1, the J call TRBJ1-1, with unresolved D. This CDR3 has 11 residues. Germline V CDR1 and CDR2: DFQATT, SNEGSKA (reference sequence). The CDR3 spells CRPTGDTEAFF. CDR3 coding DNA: TGCAGGCCCACGGGAGACACTGAAGCTTTCTTT.

The CDR3 loop reads CASSQDKDNYQPQHF. In nucleotides, the CDR3 is TGCGCCAGCAGCCAAGATAAGGACAACTATCAGCCCCAGCATTTT. The chain joins TRBV4-3 to TRBJ1-5; weak D call: TRBD1 (5 bases). V was cut by 0 bases and J by 5 bases, with 11 bases left in between. Germline V lookup: CDR1 LGHNA, CDR2 YSLEER. This CDR3 comprises 15 residues.

CDR3 region: CASSMSGTGGRVYQPQHF. In DNA form, the CDR3 reads TGTGCCAGTAGTATGTCCGGGACAGGGGGCAGGGTGTATCAGCCCCAGCATTTT. The chain links TRBV19 to TRBJ1-5; 12 nucleotides align to TRBD1. The CDR3 totals 18 residues. Germline trimming cut 3 bases from V and 5 bases from J; bases unmatched to any gene: 11. CDR1 is LNHDA, CDR2 SQIVND, per germline (reference sequence).

CDR3 loop: CASSFPRTGDELAKNIQYF. DNA for the CDR3: TGCGCCAGCAGCTTCCCCCGAACAGGGGACGAACTAGCCAAAAACATTCAGTACTTC. The V call is TRBV5-1, the J call TRBJ2-4; 7 bases are a match to TRBD1. From germline, CDR1 is SGHRS and CDR2 YFSETQ. V gave up 2 bases and J gave up 0 bases; unmatched junction bases: 14. The CDR3 spans 19 residues.

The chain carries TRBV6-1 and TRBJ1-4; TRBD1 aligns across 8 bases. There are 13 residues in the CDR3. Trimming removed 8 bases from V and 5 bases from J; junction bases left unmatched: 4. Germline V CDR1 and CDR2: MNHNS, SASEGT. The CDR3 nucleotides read TGTGCCAGCTCCAGACAGGGGAATGAAAAACTGTTTTTT. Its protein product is CASSRQGNEKLFF.

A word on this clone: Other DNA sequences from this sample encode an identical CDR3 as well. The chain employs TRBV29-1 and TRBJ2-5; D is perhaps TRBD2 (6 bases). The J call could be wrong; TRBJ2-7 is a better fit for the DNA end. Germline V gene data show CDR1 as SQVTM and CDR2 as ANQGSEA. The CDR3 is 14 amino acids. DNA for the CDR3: TGCAGCGTTGCCCCTTTTGGAGCGGGTTACGAGCAGTACTTC. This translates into CSVAPFGAGYEQYF.